The clone carrying this TCR beta chain was picked up many times. The data were taken from a study of early T cells in non-severe SARS-CoV-2 infection. One entry per CDR3 protein results from TCRdb running MiXCR on the 5' RACE reads. This repertoire shows fewer than 50,000 distinct CDR3 sequences, over 3% found once; its top ten account for just over 3%. J was trimmed by 1 base and V by 3 bases; bases with no gene match: 2. This CDR3 region has 14 residues. Germline assignment: CDR1 DFQATT and CDR2 SNEGSKA (reference sequence). Sequencing input: whole blood. The TCR sequence derives from an adult who was a healthcare worker with PCR-confirmed SARS-CoV-2 infection or an uninfected control (not recorded which). The rearrangement links TRBV20-1 to TRBJ2-7; 11 bases align to TRBD2. The CDR3 sequence is CSASSSGRSYEQYF. CDR3 nucleotides: TGCAGTGCTAGTTCTAGCGGGAGGTCCTACGAGCAGTACTTC.